This T cell receptor (beta chain) originates from a study of glioma-infiltrating T cells after dendritic cell vaccination. Study outcomes and limitations: Complete blood and tumor specimen sets were limited to few patients.

Remarks on this clone: Its antigen remains unknown. The DNA is left out, because the CDR3 cannot be placed on it with certainty; the CDR3 is given as TCRdb lists it.

A total of 14 residues make up the CDR3, ends included. CDR1 is MNHNS, CDR2 SASEGT, per germline. TCRdb's copy holds only in-frame clones and misses some; the assay was immunoSEQ multiplex PCR. The sample shows 40,000 to 60,000 clones, over 75% of them seen only once. The genes are TRBV6-1 and TRBJ1-4; TRBD1 reflects the table's D call only, with no check against the DNA. The clonotype originates from a human donor with glioblastoma. The material was blood, obtained before dendritic cell vaccination. The CDR3: CASRLTGVVKNCFF.